The rows below give T cell receptor beta chains drawn from one sample of a study of OX40 agonist ivuxolimab in advanced cancers. Libraries were prepared by immunoSEQ multiplex PCR; TCRdb keeps only in-frame clonotypes and omits some of them. Seen here are roughly 46,000 clones, about 91% observed once, and the top ten hold 4.9%. This material consisted of CD4+ or CD8+ T cells sorted from blood, taken in a trial of the OX40 agonist ivuxolimab. All receptors derive from an adult with an advanced solid tumor such as melanoma, head and neck, liver or kidney cancer. The CDR3 runs from the conserved cysteine through the conserved F or W. D genes are given only for firm matches. Size is stated for part of the rows, as once, few or many counts, or as a class when the clone is expanded.

d_call j_call clone_size v_call cdr3_nt cdr3_aa
. TRBJ2-7 . TRBV9 TGTGCCAGCAGCCCAGGTCTGGGGGCCTACGAGCAGTACTTC CASSPGLGAYEQYF
. TRBJ1-1 . TRBV4-1 TGCGCCAGCACCCACCAACCTGTTATAACTGAAGCTTTCTTT CASTHQPVITEAFF
. TRBJ1-5 . TRBV5-5 TGTGCCAGCAGCCTTGCTGGAGGAGGGGTAAATCAGCCCCAGCATTTT CASSLAGGGVNQPQHF
TRBD1 TRBJ1-2 . TRBV11-2 TGTGCCAGCAGCTTCCGAGGACAGGACCATAGAGATGGCTACACCTTC CASSFRGQDHRDGYTF
. TRBJ1-1 once TRBV4-1 TGCGCCAGCAGCCAAGGACAAAACACTGAAGCTTTCTTT CASSQGQNTEAFF
TRBD1 TRBJ1-3 . TRBV27 TGTGCCAGCAGTATGACAGGGTCGCACTCTGGAAACACCATATATTTT CASSMTGSHSGNTIYF
. TRBJ2-2 . TRBV7-3 TGTGCCAGCAGTAGAGTGGATGGTCCCACCGGGGAGCTGTTTTTT CASSRVDGPTGELFF
. TRBJ2-7 . TRBV5-6 TGTGCCAGCAGCTTACCCTTGTACGGGGAAAGCTCCTACGAGCAGTACTTC CASSLPLYGESSYEQYF
. TRBJ2-7 few TRBV28 TGTGCCAGCAGTTTTCGGGACAACTCCTACGAGCAGTACTTC CASSFRDNSYEQYF
. TRBJ2-3 . TRBV6-5 TGTGCCAGCAGTTACGGGTCTCTTGGCACAGATACGCAGTATTTT CASSYGSLGTDTQYF
. TRBJ1-2 . TRBV19 TGTGCCAGTAGTCAGCAGAGTAACTATGGCTACACCTTC CASSQQSNYGYTF
. TRBJ1-3 . TRBV28 TGTGCCAGCCGGGGAGGACCTGGAAACACCATATATTTT CASRGGPGNTIYF
. TRBJ2-5 . TRBV4-3 TGCGCCAGCAGCCCCTCTTTGTTGATTGGGTACCAAGAGACCCAGTACTTC CASSPSLLIGYQETQYF
. TRBJ2-1 . TRBV19 TGTGCCAGTAGCCACCCAAGCTCCTACAATGAGCAGTTCTTC CASSHPSSYNEQFF
. TRBJ2-7 . TRBV9 TGTGCCAGCAGCGTAGAGGACAGTTCCTACGAGCAGTACTTC CASSVEDSSYEQYF
. TRBJ2-1 . TRBV19 TGTGCCAGTAGTAGGGTGGAAGGTACAAATGAGCAGTTCTTC CASSRVEGTNEQFF